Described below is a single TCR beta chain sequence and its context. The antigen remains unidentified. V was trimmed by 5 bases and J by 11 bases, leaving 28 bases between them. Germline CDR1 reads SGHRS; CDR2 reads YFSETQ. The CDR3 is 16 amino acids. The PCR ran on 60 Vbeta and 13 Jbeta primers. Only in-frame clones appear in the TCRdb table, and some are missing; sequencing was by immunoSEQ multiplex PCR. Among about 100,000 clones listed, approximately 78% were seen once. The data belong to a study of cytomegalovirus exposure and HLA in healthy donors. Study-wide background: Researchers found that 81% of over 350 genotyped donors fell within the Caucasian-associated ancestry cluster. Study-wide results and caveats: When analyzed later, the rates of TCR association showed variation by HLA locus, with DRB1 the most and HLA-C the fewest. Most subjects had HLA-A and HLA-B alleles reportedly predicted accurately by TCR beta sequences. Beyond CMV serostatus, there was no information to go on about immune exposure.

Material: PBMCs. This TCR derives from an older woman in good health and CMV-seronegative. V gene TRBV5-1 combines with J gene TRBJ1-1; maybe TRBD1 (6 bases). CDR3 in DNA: TGCGCCAGCAGTTCTGCCCCGGGACAACAAAGAGAGTTGGCTTTCTTT. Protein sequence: CASSSAPGQQRELAFF.